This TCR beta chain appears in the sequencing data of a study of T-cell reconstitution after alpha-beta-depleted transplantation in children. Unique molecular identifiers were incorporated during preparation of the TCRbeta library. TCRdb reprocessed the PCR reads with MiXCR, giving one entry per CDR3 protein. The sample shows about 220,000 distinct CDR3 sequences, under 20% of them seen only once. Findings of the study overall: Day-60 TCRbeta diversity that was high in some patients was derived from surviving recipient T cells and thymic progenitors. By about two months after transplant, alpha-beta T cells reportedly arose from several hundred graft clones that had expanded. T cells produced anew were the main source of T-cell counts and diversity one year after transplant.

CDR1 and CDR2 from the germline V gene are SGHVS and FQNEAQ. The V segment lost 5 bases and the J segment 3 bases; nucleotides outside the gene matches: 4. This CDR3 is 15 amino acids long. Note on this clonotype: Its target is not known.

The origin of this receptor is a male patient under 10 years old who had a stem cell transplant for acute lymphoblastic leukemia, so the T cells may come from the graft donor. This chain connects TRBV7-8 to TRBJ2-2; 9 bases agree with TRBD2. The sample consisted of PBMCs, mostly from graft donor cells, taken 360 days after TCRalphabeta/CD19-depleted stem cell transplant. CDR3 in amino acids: CASSPAGGHTGELFF. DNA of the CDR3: TGTGCCAGCAGCCCAGCGGGGGGTCACACCGGGGAGCTGTTTTTT.